This TCR beta chain was obtained from a study of T cell repertoires in cytomegalovirus infection. On the study more broadly: Public TCR beta signatures indicated both CMV infection and matching HLA type.

TCRdb processed the reads anew with MiXCR; each CDR3 protein has one entry. The sample records tens of thousands of distinct CDR3 sequences, 4% being singletons. Study-wide points: CMV carriers having the relevant HLA were flagged by cumulative public TCR beta family frequency. Ex vivo responses were dominated by HLA-C-restricted CMV-specific TCR beta clonotypes.

This clonotype has at least ten counts. Its antigen is as yet unknown. The sequencing input was PBMCs. The receptor was derived from a human donor in good health (CMV status not recorded). Some clones in this sample may be carry-over from other donors' samples.

The CDR3 DNA follows: TGTGCCAGCAGTGCTTCAGGGGGAGGGAAGACCCAGTACTTC. This sequence encodes CASSASGGGKTQYF. V is TRBV6-6 and J is TRBJ2-5; either TRBD1 or TRBD2 may supply D (7 bases each). The CDR3 spans 14 residues. V lost 5 bases and J 6 bases, leaving 16 bases between the germline ends. Germline CDR1 MNHNY, CDR2 SVGAGI (reference sequence).